Below, one T cell receptor beta chain is given with its context. Its target is unknown. The germline gives CDR1 SGHRS, CDR2 YFSETQ. This CDR3 spans 15 amino acids. The DNA sequence is not available. The entry originates in a study of synovial regulatory T cells in juvenile arthritis. Here immunoSEQ multiplex PCR was the method, and the copy in TCRdb shows in-frame clones only, minus some. This table holds more than 7,500 clones. Approximately 11-patient cohort: 11 active juvenile idiopathic arthritis patients, 3 polyarticular, 8 oligoarticular. General observations from the study: Synovial Teff and blood CPL repertoires partially overlapped with iaTreg TCR repertoires, which were largely patient-private. Synovial Tregs shared more CDR3 sequences with iaTregs than other blood Tregs.

This TCR was recovered from a donor between 2 and 35 years old with juvenile idiopathic arthritis. The chain couples TRBV5-1 to TRBJ2-3; TCRdb's D gene call, TRBD1, goes unchecked for lack of DNA. Sequencing used Treg cells from blood. The subset: remaining (HLA-DR-negative) circulating blood Treg cells. The CDR3 protein is CASSQGTGGPDTQYF.